This TCR beta chain was sequenced for a study of T cell responses to AZD1222 COVID-19 vaccine. About this clone: What it binds is not known.

Overall study findings and caveats: Across the whole spike, CD4 TCRs peaked at regions 160-218 and 743-854. White British donors predominated, females outnumbered males, and clonal diversity was possibly underestimated.

TCRdb's table, derived via immunoSEQ multiplex PCR, lists solely in-frame clones and lacks some. The table records 90,000 to 150,000 clones, 92% of them present only once. The CDR3 loop spans 13 amino acids. V was pared by 7 bases and J by 4 bases, with 6 bases of the junction left unmatched. CDR1 and CDR2 (germline): LNHDA, SQIVND (reference sequence). The starting material was peripheral blood, obtained 28 days after the second AZD1222 dose. The sequence came from an adult who received the AZD1222 COVID-19 vaccine. The V gene is TRBV19, the J gene TRBJ1-2; 7 nucleotides line up with TRBD1. CDR3 nucleotides: TGTGCCAGTACCTTACAGGGGACCTATGGCTACACCTTC. It specifies CASTLQGTYGYTF.